The rows below give T cell receptor beta chains drawn from one sample of a study of cytomegalovirus exposure and HLA in healthy donors. Sequencing used immunoSEQ multiplex PCR; TCRdb keeps in-frame clones, though not all of them. This listing includes some 71,000 clones. The sequencing sample was made of PBMCs. These receptors were collected from a woman in her thirties in good health and CMV-seronegative. Both conserved end residues are part of each CDR3. The D gene is left open where the match is weak.

TRBV5-6	.	TRBJ1-5	CASSSGRNQPQHF	TGTGCCAGCAGCTCAGGTCGAAATCAGCCCCAGCATTTT
TRBV6-5	.	TRBJ2-7	CASSSGHSYEQYF	TGTGCCAGCAGTTCGGGACATTCCTACGAGCAGTACTTC
TRBV19	.	TRBJ2-2	CASSRGGSLNTGELFF	TGTGCCAGTAGTAGGGGGGGCAGTTTGAACACCGGGGAGCTGTTTTTT
TRBV7-8	TRBD2	TRBJ2-1	CASSPRKRENYYNEQFF	TGTGCCAGCAGCCCCCGAAAGCGGGAGAACTACTACAATGAGCAGTTCTTC
TRBV5-1	TRBD1	TRBJ2-7	CASSFPGQGYSYEQYF	TGCGCCAGCAGCTTCCCGGGACAGGGTTACTCCTACGAGCAGTACTTC
TRBV28	.	TRBJ1-1	CASSPPEQSTEAFF	TGTGCCAGCAGTCCCCCTGAGCAATCCACTGAAGCTTTCTTT
TRBV5-1	TRBD1	TRBJ2-2	CASSRLTGGASGELFF	TGCGCCAGCAGCCGATTGACAGGGGGCGCGTCCGGGGAGCTGTTTTTT
TRBV29-1	TRBD1	TRBJ2-7	CSVAWDRGSYEQYF	TGCAGCGTTGCTTGGGACAGGGGTTCCTACGAGCAGTACTTC
TRBV27	.	TRBJ2-1	CASSSGEMYNEQFF	TGTGCCTCATCTTCAGGGGAAATGTACAATGAGCAGTTCTTC
TRBV19	TRBD1	TRBJ1-2	CASGETGWRLAYGYTF	TGTGCCAGTGGCGAGACAGGGTGGCGCTTGGCCTATGGCTACACCTTC
TRBV5-1	.	TRBJ1-1	CASSLPWETEAFF	TGCGCCAGCAGCTTACCTTGGGAGACTGAAGCTTTCTTT
TRBV6-4	TRBD1	TRBJ1-6	CASRADGQADSPLHF	TGTGCCAGCAGAGCCGACGGACAGGCAGATTCACCCCTCCACTTT
TRBV18	.	TRBJ2-5	CASSPNSGRKDQYF	TGTGCCAGCTCACCCAATAGCGGAAGGAAGGACCAGTACTTC
TRBV29-1	TRBD1	TRBJ2-1	CSGLQGYNEQFF	TGCAGCGGTCTACAGGGGTACAATGAGCAGTTCTTC
TRBV9	TRBD1	TRBJ2-7	CASSRDRVANEQYF	TGTGCCAGCAGCCGGGACAGGGTTGCCAACGAGCAGTACTTC
TRBV6-1	TRBD2	TRBJ2-5	CASSALTGGQETQYF	TGTGCCAGCAGTGCTCTAACGGGAGGGCAAGAGACCCAGTACTTC
TRBV7-9	TRBD1	TRBJ1-6	CASSQLDRASPLHF	TGTGCCAGCAGCCAACTTGACAGGGCTTCACCCCTCCACTTT
TRBV7-9	TRBD1	TRBJ1-2	CASSLVRQGPNYGYTF	TGTGCCAGCAGCTTAGTCCGACAGGGGCCAAACTATGGCTACACCTTC
TRBV6-5	TRBD1	TRBJ2-7	CASSFTGQTYEQYF	TGTGCCAGCAGTTTCACGGGACAGACCTACGAGCAGTACTTC
TRBV5-1	.	TRBJ1-5	CASSLLGSQPQHF	TGCGCCAGCAGCCTCCTGGGCTCTCAGCCCCAGCATTTT
TRBV6-5	TRBD2	TRBJ2-3	CATIGRGRSTDTQYF	TGTGCCACCATTGGACGCGGGAGAAGCACAGATACGCAGTATTTT
TRBV29-1	TRBD1	TRBJ1-1	CSVDPFDRGENEDFF	TGCAGCGTTGACCCCTTCGACAGGGGAGAGAATGAAGATTTCTTT
TRBV4-1	.	TRBJ1-1	CASSQDPEGYTEAFF	TGCGCCAGCAGCCAAGACCCAGAGGGTTACACTGAAGCTTTCTTT